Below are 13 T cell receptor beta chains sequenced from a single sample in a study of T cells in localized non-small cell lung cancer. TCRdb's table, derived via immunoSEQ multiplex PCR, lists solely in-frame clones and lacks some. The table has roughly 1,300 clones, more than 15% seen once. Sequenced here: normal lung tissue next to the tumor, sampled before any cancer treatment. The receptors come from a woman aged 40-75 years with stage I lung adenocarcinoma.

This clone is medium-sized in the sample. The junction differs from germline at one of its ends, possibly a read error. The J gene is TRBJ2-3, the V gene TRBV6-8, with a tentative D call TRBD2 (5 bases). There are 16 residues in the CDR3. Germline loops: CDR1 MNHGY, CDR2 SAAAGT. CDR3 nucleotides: TGTGCCAGCAGTGACTCGGGATGGGCTAGCACAGATACGCAGTATTTT. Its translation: CASSDSGWASTDTQYF.

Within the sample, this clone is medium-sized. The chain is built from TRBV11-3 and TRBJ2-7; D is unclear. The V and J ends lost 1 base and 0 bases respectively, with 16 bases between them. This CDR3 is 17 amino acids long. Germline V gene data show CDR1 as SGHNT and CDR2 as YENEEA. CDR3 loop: CASSLVELGFPSYEQYF. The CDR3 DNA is TGTGCCAGCAGCTTAGTCGAACTGGGCTTCCCCTCCTACGAGCAGTACTTC. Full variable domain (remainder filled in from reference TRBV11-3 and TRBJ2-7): EAGVVQSPRYKIIEKKQPVAFWCNPISGHNTLYWYLQNLGQGPELLIRYENEEAVDDSQLPKDRFSAERLKGVDSTLKIQPAELGDSAVYLCASSLVELGFPSYEQYFGPGTRLTVT.

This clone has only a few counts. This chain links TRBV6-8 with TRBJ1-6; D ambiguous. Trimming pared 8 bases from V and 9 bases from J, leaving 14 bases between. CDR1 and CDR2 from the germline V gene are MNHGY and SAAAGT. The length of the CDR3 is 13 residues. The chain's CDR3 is CASLGIQGSPLHF. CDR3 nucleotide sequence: TGTGCCAGCCTTGGCATTCAAGGTTCACCCCTCCACTTT.

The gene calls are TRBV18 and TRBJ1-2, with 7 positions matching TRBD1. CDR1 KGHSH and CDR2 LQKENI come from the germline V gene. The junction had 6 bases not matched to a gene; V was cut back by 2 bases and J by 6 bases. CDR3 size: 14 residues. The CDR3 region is CASSPGLQGDGYTF. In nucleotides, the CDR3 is TGTGCCAGCTCACCAGGCTTGCAGGGGGATGGCTACACCTTC.

CDR3 amino acids: CASSGYGGEYYGYTF. The CDR3 DNA sequence: TGTGCCAGCAGCGGATACGGGGGGGAGTACTATGGCTACACCTTC. The chain joins TRBV6-8 to TRBJ1-2; possibly TRBD1 for D (5 bases). Germline V lookup: CDR1 MNHGY, CDR2 SAAAGT. Trimming took 6 bases from V and 3 from J, leaving 17 bases between them. This CDR3 is built from 15 residues.

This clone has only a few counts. The CDR3 spells CASSYGARAEAFF. CDR3 sequence (DNA): TGTGCCAGCAGCTACGGAGCCAGGGCTGAAGCTTTCTTT. The V and J genes are TRBV7-2 and TRBJ1-1, with TRBD1 as a possible D gene (5 bases). Looked up from germline, CDR1 is SGHTA and CDR2 is FQGNSA. The ends were cut back, 4 bases at V and 6 bases at J, with 12 bases in the middle. The CDR3 is 13 residues long.

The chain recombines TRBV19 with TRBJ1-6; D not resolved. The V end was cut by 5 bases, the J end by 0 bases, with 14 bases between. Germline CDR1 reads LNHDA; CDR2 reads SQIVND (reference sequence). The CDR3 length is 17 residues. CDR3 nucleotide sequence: TGTGCCAGTAGTCCCTACTCCCGGAGCTCCTATAATTCACCCCTCCACTTT. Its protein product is CASSPYSRSSYNSPLHF.

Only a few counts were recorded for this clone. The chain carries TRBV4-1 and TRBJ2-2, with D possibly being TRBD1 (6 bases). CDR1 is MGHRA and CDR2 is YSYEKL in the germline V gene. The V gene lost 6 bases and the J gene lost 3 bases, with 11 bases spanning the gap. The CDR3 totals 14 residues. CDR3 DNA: TGCGCCAGCAGGAGGGACACTGACACCGGGGAGCTGTTTTTT. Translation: CASRRDTDTGELFF.

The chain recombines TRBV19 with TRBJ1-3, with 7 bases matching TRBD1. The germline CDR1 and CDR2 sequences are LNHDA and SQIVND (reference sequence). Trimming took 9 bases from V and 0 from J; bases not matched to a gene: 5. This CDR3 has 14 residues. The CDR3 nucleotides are TGTGCCAGCTTGGGACAGTTCTCTGGAAACACCATATATTTT. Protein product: CASLGQFSGNTIYF. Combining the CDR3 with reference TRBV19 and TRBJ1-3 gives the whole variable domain DGGITQSPKYLFRKEGQNVTLSCEQNLNHDAMYWYRQDPGQGLRLIYYSQIVNDFQKGDIAEGYSVSREKKESFPLTVTSAQKNPTAFYLCASLGQFSGNTIYFGEGSWLTVV.

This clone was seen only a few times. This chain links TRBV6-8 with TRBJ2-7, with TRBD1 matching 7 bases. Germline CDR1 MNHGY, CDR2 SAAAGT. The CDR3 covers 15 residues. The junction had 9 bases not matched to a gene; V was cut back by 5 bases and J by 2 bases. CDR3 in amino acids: CASSSPGTDTYEQYF. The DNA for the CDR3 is TGTGCCAGCAGTAGCCCCGGGACAGACACCTACGAGCAGTACTTC.

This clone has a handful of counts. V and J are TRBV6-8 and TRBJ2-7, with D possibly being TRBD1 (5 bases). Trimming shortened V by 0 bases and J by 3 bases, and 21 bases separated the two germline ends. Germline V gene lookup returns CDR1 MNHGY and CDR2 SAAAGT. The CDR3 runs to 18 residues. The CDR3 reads CASSYSIGELNFIYEQYF. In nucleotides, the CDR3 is TGTGCCAGCAGTTACTCGATAGGGGAACTGAATTTTATCTACGAGCAGTACTTC.

CDR3 region: CASSSLRGQGLNEKLFF. Written as DNA, the CDR3 is TGTGCCAGCAGCTCACTACGAGGACAGGGCCTTAATGAAAAACTGTTTTTT. V is TRBV11-3 and J is TRBJ1-4, with TRBD1 identical over 8 bases. CDR1 and CDR2 (germline): SGHNT, YENEEA. The CDR3 sequence is 17 residues long. The junction had 11 bases not matched to a gene; V was cut back by 4 bases and J by 4 bases.

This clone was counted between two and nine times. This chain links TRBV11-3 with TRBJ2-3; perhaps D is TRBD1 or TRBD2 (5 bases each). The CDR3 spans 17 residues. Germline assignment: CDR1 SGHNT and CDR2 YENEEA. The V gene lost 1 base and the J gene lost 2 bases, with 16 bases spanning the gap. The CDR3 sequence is CASSLGRGARNTDTQYF. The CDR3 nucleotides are TGTGCCAGCAGCTTAGGGAGAGGGGCTCGTAACACAGATACGCAGTATTTT.